The 5 T cell receptor beta chains reported below all come from one sample, sequenced in a study of T cell repertoires in cytomegalovirus infection. TCRdb analysed the reads with MiXCR anew, one entry per CDR3 protein. The sample yields 680,000 or so distinct CDR3 sequences, 35% to 45% seen once. The sequencing sample was made of PBMCs. The receptors come from a human donor in good health (CMV status not recorded). Some clones in this sample may be carry-over from other donors' samples.

This clonotype was recorded many times. The chain uses TRBV7-9 and TRBJ2-3; 7 bases fit TRBD2. CDR3 length: 16 residues. Germline V lookup: CDR1 SEHNR, CDR2 FQNEAQ (reference sequence). With V trimmed by 5 bases and J by 3 bases, 11 bases remained unmatched. The CDR3 loop is CASSQTSEYFTDTQYF. The CDR3 DNA reads TGTGCCAGCAGCCAAACTAGCGAATACTTTACAGATACGCAGTATTTT.

In its sample, this clonotype was seen many times. The genes are TRBV7-2 and TRBJ1-5; possible D gene TRBD1, 6 bases. Trimming cost V 6 bases and J 3 bases, with 12 bases left between them. Per the germline V gene, CDR1 is SGHTA and CDR2 is FQGNSA. This CDR3 region has 14 residues. The CDR3 DNA is TGTGCCAGCAGTCGAAACAGGGACAATCAGCCCCAGCATTTT. This gives the protein CASSRNRDNQPQHF.

This clonotype showed up just once. A much larger clone lies one base from this, so it may be a read error. The missing conserved phenylalanine or tryptophan at the end of this CDR3 makes a read error likely. The DNA is omitted, as the CDR3 cannot be located on it reliably, and the CDR3 follows TCRdb's listing. This chain links TRBV10-3 with TRBJ2-7; the D segment call TRBD2 is taken from the table without a DNA check. The germline V gene has CDR1 ENHRY and CDR2 SYGVKD. The CDR3 numbers 12 amino acids, ends counted. The CDR3 is CAIRDTSGAPYC.

This clonotype was found a few times. V gene TRBV6-5 combines with J gene TRBJ2-1; D not resolved. CDR1 and CDR2 from the germline V gene are MNHEY and SVGAGI. V lost 0 bases and J 1 base, leaving 13 bases between the germline ends. CDR3 size: 17 residues. The CDR3 bases are TGTGCCAGCAGTTACTCGACGGGTATCCCGTCCTACAATGAGCAGTTCTTC. It codes for CASSYSTGIPSYNEQFF.

The gene calls are TRBV7-6 and TRBJ1-1; D is unresolved. V lost 2 bases, J lost 0 bases, and 16 bases lay in between. This CDR3 region has 17 residues. The germline CDR1 and CDR2 sequences are SGHVS and FNYEAQ. In nucleotides, the CDR3 is TGTGCCAGCAGCTTATACTGGTGCGCACACATGAACACTGAAGCTTTCTTT. It codes for CASSLYWCAHMNTEAFF.